This paragraph reports one T cell receptor (beta chain). Antigen unknown. CDR1 and CDR2 (germline): SEHNR, FQNEAQ (reference sequence). V was clipped by 4 bases and J by 4 bases; unmatched bases: 10. The CDR3 runs to 16 residues. Naive CD8 cells, CD45RO-negative and positively selected for CCR7, excluded terminally differentiated effector memory CD45RA+ cells. Adult Caucasians living in Nashville, Tennessee made up all of the donors. This record belongs to a study of shared clonotypes between healthy human individuals. About the study: Contributing individuals were two females and three males aged 18 to 49. The study, taken as a whole, reports: Between a few donors, naive CD4 clonotypes were shared at a level of about 5%.

Generated by immunoSEQ multiplex PCR, the TCRdb table keeps only in-frame clones and is missing some. In the table there are about 2 million clones, about 95% of which are singletons. The chain uses TRBV7-9 and TRBJ2-7; TRBD2 agrees at 10 bases. Material for sequencing was naive CD8+ T cells sorted from blood. The sequence was collected from a man younger than 35 in good health. CDR3 sequence (DNA): TGTGCCAGCAGCTCGAACCCTAGCGGGAGCGGTTACGAGCAGTACTTC. It is translated as CASSSNPSGSGYEQYF.